This T cell receptor beta chain was captured in a study of low-dose radiotherapy and immunotherapy resistance in tumors. Overall study: A dose of 0.5 Gy per fraction was delivered to Cohort 1 every 2 weeks, for a total of 6.5 Gy. Treatment of Cohort 2 consisted of 1 Gy per fraction every two weeks, amounting to 13 Gy over 26 weeks.

Documented time point: after trial treatment. Treatment in this sample: LDRT plus nivolumab, ipilimumab, low-dose cyclophosphamide and aspirin (RACIN trial). Patients qualified if they had advanced solid tumors that lacked tumor-infiltrating lymphocytes. TRAV- and TRBV-specific primers, spanning alpha and beta chains, primed first-strand cDNA. Using a constant-region primer together with a V-primer adapter, TCRs were subjected to about 20 PCR cycles of amplification. Amplification of the isolated mRNA used in vitro transcription. TCRdb used MiXCR to reprocess the reads, holding one entry per CDR3 protein. This table holds tens of thousands of distinct CDR3 sequences, less than 25% found once. Losses at the gene ends were 6 bases for V and 0 bases for J; bases not matched to a gene: 4. Germline V gene sequence: CDR1 SGHTA, CDR2 FQGNSA. The length of the CDR3 is 15 residues. This clonotype was observed at least ten times.

This TCR was sampled from a female donor with ovarian cancer. This sample comprised PBMCs, obtained after low-dose radiotherapy plus immunotherapy. The rearrangement links TRBV7-2 to TRBJ2-1; 8 bases line up with TRBD2. For the CDR3, the DNA is TGTGCCAGCAGTCCAAGCGGGGGCTCCTACAATGAGCAGTTCTTC. The encoded protein is CASSPSGGSYNEQFF.